Listed below are T cell receptor beta chains from one sample, sequenced in a study of T cell responses to AZD1222 COVID-19 vaccine. TCRdb keeps only in-frame clones here, not all; method: immunoSEQ multiplex PCR. The sample has some 150,000 clones, around 86% seen once. Source: peripheral blood, taken 28 days after the second AZD1222 dose. These receptors came from an adult who received the AZD1222 COVID-19 vaccine. CDR3s include the opening cysteine and the closing phenylalanine or tryptophan. Fields, in order: clone size, V gene, CDR3 protein. Clone size is not always given. Where it is, it says once, few, many or a class for expanded clones.

once	TRBV29-1	CSVVDGSRGTDTQYF
.	TRBV7-2	CASSLEGLRAGETQYF
.	TRBV13	CASSLEGSRKYNEQFF
.	TRBV15	CATSRDRAGVGDTQYF
once	TRBV23-1	CASSQDTGGFGYTF
.	TRBV3-1/TRBV3-2	CASSPTVGMNTEAFF
.	TRBV5-1	CASRVTSGELFF
.	TRBV5-6	CASSLARASGELFF
once	TRBV28	CASSFRDRRMRVGYTF
.	TRBV28	CASSTPGQGAAYEQYF
few	TRBV28	CASSLRRELSEQYF
.	TRBV10-3	CAITGDRAGGGYTF
.	TRBV5-6	CASSLRPALGTDTQYF
.	TRBV27	CASSLTAYSNQPQHF
.	TRBV7-8	CASSYRGLREQYF
.	TRBV4-1	CASSQDWGAQETQYF
.	TRBV6-6	CASSYSMGTEAFF
.	TRBV9	CASSVTPRVAEAFF
.	TRBV6-2/TRBV6-3	CASSYSRVSGANVLTF
.	TRBV28	CASRPGQLMNTEAFF
few	TRBV4-2	CASSQARQGSSPLHF
.	TRBV20-1	CSKVRSNEQFF
.	TRBV4-1	CASSQDSTGGKSGYTF
once	TRBV9	CASSAQGLAGYNEQFF
.	TRBV25-1	CASSELGEAGTEAFF
.	TRBV19	CASSLPAGYQPQHF
.	TRBV3-1/TRBV3-2	CASSPGGQGFLGTEAFF
.	TRBV7-3	CASSPTGRGNINTEAFF
.	TRBV7-7	CASSLAWTAMMNTEAFF
.	TRBV3-1/TRBV3-2	CASSQSDRVFAGYTF
once	TRBV15	CATSRAFSSAGNTIYF
.	TRBV4-3	CASSRGGAATNEKLFF
once	TRBV15	CATSQPGAGDTDTQYF
.	TRBV18	CASSPFAGLDTEAFF
.	TRBV3-1/TRBV3-2	CASSQVPLPGNTIYF
.	TRBV23-1	CASRGGDTEAFF
.	TRBV12-3/TRBV12-4	CASSLGLISPLHF
once	TRBV6-4	CASRGDRENSYEQYF
.	TRBV7-2	CASTLTGFNEQFF
once	TRBV19	CASSLRAPWNEQFF
once	TRBV5-1	CASSPEGRVEQYF
.	TRBV7-9	CASSFGGGYNEQFF
once	TRBV28	CASWDRRSNQPQHF
.	TRBV5-1	CASSLARTSGRTDTQYF
.	TRBV6-5	CASSKDRAGNTIYF